Each of the 8 T cell receptor beta chains below was sequenced from the same sample in a study of blood T cell repertoires in COVID-19. Generated by immunoSEQ multiplex PCR, the TCRdb table keeps only in-frame clones and is missing some. The data contain 110,000 or so clones, 70% to 90% of them singletons. The sequencing input was peripheral blood. The receptor source for this set is a man aged 35-49 years with acute or convalescent COVID-19.

The rearrangement joins TRBV4-3 to TRBJ1-6; 7 positions agree with TRBD1. CDR1 and CDR2 from the germline V gene are LGHNA and YSLEER. The CDR3 covers 19 residues. Losses at the gene ends were 0 bases for V and 6 bases for J; bases not matched to a gene: 14. The CDR3 spells CASSQDLTAGGPSNSPLHF. The CDR3 DNA is TGCGCCAGCAGCCAAGATCTTACGGCAGGGGGACCTTCTAATTCACCCCTCCACTTT.

This chain joins TRBV19 and TRBJ1-5; TRBD1 matches 7 bases. Losses at the gene ends were 0 bases for V and 3 bases for J; bases not matched to a gene: 5. From germline, CDR1 is LNHDA and CDR2 SQIVND (reference sequence). This CDR3 has 16 amino acids. The CDR3 bases are TGTGCCAGTAGTATAGATGAGGGGGCGGTCAATCAGCCCCAGCATTTT. It translates to CASSIDEGAVNQPQHF. Full variable domain (outside the CDR3, taken from reference TRBV19 and TRBJ1-5): DGGITQSPKYLFRKEGQNVTLSCEQNLNHDAMYWYRQDPGQGLRLIYYSQIVNDFQKGDIAEGYSVSREKKESFPLTVTSAQKNPTAFYLCASSIDEGAVNQPQHFGDGTRLSIL.

The chain joins TRBV7-9 to TRBJ1-2; the D gene is possibly TRBD1 (6 bases). V lost 0 bases and J 4 bases, leaving 6 bases between the germline ends. CDR1 is SEHNR and CDR2 is FQNEAQ in the germline V gene (reference sequence). The CDR3 spans 13 residues. The CDR3 DNA reads TGTGCCAGCAGCTTAGCAGGGGGCTATGGCTACACCTTC. Translating gives CASSLAGGYGYTF.

The rearrangement uses TRBV6-6 and TRBJ1-1; D might be TRBD1 (6 bases). The CDR3 is 15 amino acids. Germline V gene lookup returns CDR1 MNHNY and CDR2 SVGAGI (reference sequence). The germline V and J ends were trimmed by 0 bases and 3 bases, with 11 bases remaining between them. The DNA for the CDR3 is TGTGCCAGCAGTTACTCGGCAGGGGTTGACACTGAAGCTTTCTTT. This gives the protein CASSYSAGVDTEAFF.

In its sample, this clone was seen once. The V gene is TRBV6-5, the J gene TRBJ2-5; D perhaps matches TRBD1 (5 bases). V lost 2 bases and J 5 bases, leaving 18 bases between the germline ends. The germline V gene has CDR1 MNHEY and CDR2 SVGAGI. The CDR3 length is 16 residues. The CDR3 DNA reads as TGTGCCAGCAGTTACGGCGGACACGGTGTGGGGGAGACCCAGTACTTC. It specifies CASSYGGHGVGETQYF.

The chain joins TRBV27 to TRBJ1-2, with D maybe TRBD1 (6 bases). Germline CDR1 and CDR2: MNHEY and SMNVEV (reference sequence). The CDR3 covers 13 residues. V gave up 0 bases and J gave up 7 bases, with 9 bases separating them. The CDR3 here is CASSLSGGLGYTF. In DNA form, the CDR3 reads TGTGCCAGCAGTTTATCGGGGGGGCTTGGCTACACCTTC.

The gene calls are TRBV20-1 and TRBJ2-7; 10 bases are shared with TRBD1. There are 15 residues in the CDR3. V lost 3 bases and J lost 5; bases outside the gene matches: 10. Germline lookup yields CDR1 DFQATT and CDR2 SNEGSKA (reference sequence). The CDR3 nucleotides read TGCAGTGCTAGTGCTCGGGACAGGGGAAAAGACGAGCAGTACTTC. It specifies CSASARDRGKDEQYF.

The chain has TRBV6-5 and TRBJ2-3, with 8 bases fitting TRBD1. The trim removed 5 bases at V and 3 bases at J, leaving 4 bases unmatched. The CDR3 consists of 14 residues. Germline lookup yields CDR1 MNHEY and CDR2 SVGAGI. CDR3 nucleotides: TGTGCCAGCAGTCTCAGGGGGCAGACAGATACGCAGTATTTT. Amino acid sequence: CASSLRGQTDTQYF.